Following are 7 T cell receptor beta chains from one sample sequenced in a study of PD-L1 blockade in urothelial cancer. This table comes from immunoSEQ multiplex PCR, and its TCRdb copy is limited to in-frame clones, with some not included. The data contain 50,000 or so clones, around 85% of them seen just once; the ten biggest clones take up more than 9%. Time point indicated: peripheral blood 6 weeks after treatment start. Sequencing was performed on PBMCs, taken around atezolizumab (anti-PD-L1) treatment. These receptors were collected from a man aged 55-75 years with urothelial cancer.

The chain links TRBV6-6 to TRBJ2-7; 9 nucleotides match TRBD1. J was trimmed by 0 bases and V by 5 bases; bases with no gene match: 5. The CDR3 spans 15 residues. Germline V gene sequence: CDR1 MNHNY, CDR2 SVGAGI (reference sequence). CDR3 DNA sequence: TGTGCCAGCAGTGCCTTGGACAGGGGCTCCTACGAGCAGTACTTC. Protein product: CASSALDRGSYEQYF.

The V call is TRBV28, the J call TRBJ1-2, with 8 nucleotides matching TRBD1. Trimming took 4 bases from V and 4 from J; bases not matched to a gene: 11. CDR3 length: 16 residues. Germline V gives CDR1 MDHEN, CDR2 SYDVKM. The CDR3 region is CASSSTGRDRPYGYTF. The CDR3 region has the DNA TGTGCCAGCAGTTCGACAGGCCGGGACAGGCCCTATGGCTACACCTTC.

Only a few counts were recorded for this clone. V usage is TRBV12-2 and J usage is TRBJ1-5; no DNA check was done on the table's D call, TRBD1. TRBV12-2 has pseudogene status. The CDR3 covers 15 residues. This CDR3 is CASRSRGLGNQPQHF. In DNA form, the CDR3 reads TGTGCAAGTCGCTCCAGGGGGCTAGGCAATCAGCCCCAGCATTTT.

The rearrangement joins TRBV6-6 to TRBJ1-1; no clear D gene. The germline CDR1 and CDR2 sequences are MNHNY and SVGAGI (reference sequence). The CDR3 covers 13 residues. V was trimmed by 6 bases and J by 1 base, leaving 9 bases between them. The CDR3 DNA sequence: TGTGCCAGCAGCACGGTTTCGAACACTGAAGCTTTCTTT. Protein product: CASSTVSNTEAFF.

The chain uses TRBV5-6 and TRBJ2-5, with 8 bases matching TRBD1. This CDR3 spans 15 amino acids. Unmatched junction bases numbered 8, after V lost 2 bases and J lost 5 bases. Germline V gene lookup returns CDR1 SGHDT and CDR2 YYEEEE. CDR3 in amino acids: CASSLNSGGWETQYF. CDR3 sequence (DNA): TGTGCCAGCAGCTTAAATTCAGGGGGCTGGGAGACCCAGTACTTC.

This clone has only a few counts. The J gene is TRBJ1-4, the V gene TRBV2; TRBD1 is a possible D gene (6 bases). This CDR3 has 15 residues. V was shortened by 8 bases and J by 0 bases, with 13 bases between the two germline ends. Germline V gene lookup returns CDR1 SNHLY and CDR2 FYNNEI. CDR3 DNA: TGTGCCAGCTCCCAGGGGCATCCAACTAATGAAAAACTGTTTTTT. It translates to CASSQGHPTNEKLFF.

This rearrangement joins TRBV7-2 to TRBJ2-7; 8 bases line up with TRBD2. There are 14 residues in the CDR3. The V and J ends lost 7 bases and 3 bases, in that order; junction bases with no gene match: 8. Germline V gives CDR1 SGHTA, CDR2 FQGNSA. The CDR3 nucleotides read TGTGCCAGCACCCAAGCGGGGGCCAACTACGAGCAGTACTTC. Translated, it gives CASTQAGANYEQYF.